What follows are 18 T cell receptor beta chains derived from one specimen sequenced in a study of T cell repertoires in cytomegalovirus infection. TCRdb re-analysed the reads in MiXCR, keeping a single row per CDR3 protein. The table lists around 300,000 distinct CDR3 sequences, 22% of them singletons. These TCRs' antigens remain unknown. The sample here was cultured PBMCs, taken from culture after CMV antigen stimulation. The origin of the receptors is a human donor in good health (CMV status not recorded). Some clones in this sample may be carry-over from other donors' samples.

In this sample, this clonotype turned up a few times. The chain carries TRBV24-1 and TRBJ2-1; no clear D gene. There are 14 residues in the CDR3. Germline loops: CDR1 KGHDR, CDR2 SFDVKD. Trimming stripped 4 bases from V and 7 bases from J, with 13 bases between. The CDR3 DNA is TGTGCCACCAGTGAGGATACAGTAGTGAATGAGCAGTTCTTC. It yields the protein CATSEDTVVNEQFF.

The V call is TRBV15, the J call TRBJ2-7; D is undetermined. Between the trimmed V and J ends, which lost 0 bases and 13 bases, there was a span of 19 bases. Germline V CDR1 and CDR2: LNHNV, YYDKDF (reference sequence). This CDR3 is built from 14 residues. Here the CDR3 DNA reads TGTGCCACCAGCAGAGATCTCTTAGGTGGTAGACCCTACTTC. Translation gives CATSRDLLGGRPYF.

In its sample, this clonotype was seen a few times. V is TRBV5-4 and J is TRBJ1-4, with D possibly matching TRBD1 (6 bases). Per the germline V gene, CDR1 is SGHNT and CDR2 is YYREEE (reference sequence). Trimming shortened V by 4 bases and J by 8 bases, and 15 bases separated the two germline ends. The length of the CDR3 is 14 residues. The CDR3 DNA is TGTGCCAGCAGCCCGGCGGGGGGGCAGGAAAAACTGTTTTTT. Protein sequence: CASSPAGGQEKLFF.

The chain employs TRBV7-3 and TRBJ2-7; D is perhaps TRBD2 (5 bases). Trimming cost V 2 bases and J 5 bases, with 10 bases left between them. The germline gives CDR1 SGHTA, CDR2 FQGTGA. There are 13 residues in the CDR3. CDR3 nucleotides: TGTGCCAGCAGCTTAGGCCGGGATGACGAGCAGTACTTC. It translates to CASSLGRDDEQYF.

This chain links TRBV2 with TRBJ2-3, with 12 nucleotides matching TRBD2. Germline lookup yields CDR1 SNHLY and CDR2 FYNNEI. V shed 6 bases, J shed 0 bases, and the junction held 7 bases outside the gene matches. The CDR3 covers 17 residues. This CDR3 reads CASRIGLAGSSTDTQYF. CDR3 coding DNA: TGTGCCAGCAGAATCGGACTAGCGGGATCTAGCACAGATACGCAGTATTTT.

The V and J genes are TRBV15 and TRBJ1-1; D is uncertain. CDR3 length equals 15 residues. The germline V gene encodes CDR1 LNHNV and CDR2 YYDKDF (reference sequence). With 1 base removed from V and 5 bases from J, the gap between germline ends came to 14 bases. The CDR3 DNA sequence: TGTGCCACCAGCAGAGCCGATGATTTCCGGACTGAAGCTTTCTTT. Its protein is CATSRADDFRTEAFF. Complete variable domain (other parts from reference TRBV15 and TRBJ1-1): DAMVIQNPRYQVTQFGKPVTLSCSQTLNHNVMYWYQQKSSQAPKLLFHYYDKDFNNEADTPDNFQSRRPNTSFCFLDIRSPGLGDTAMYLCATSRADDFRTEAFFGQGTRLTVV.

The chain couples TRBV7-9 to TRBJ2-5, with 8 positions matching TRBD1. Germline trimming cut 6 bases from V and 5 bases from J; bases unmatched to any gene: 14. This CDR3 spans 16 amino acids. Per the germline V gene, CDR1 is SEHNR and CDR2 is FQNEAQ (reference sequence). CDR3 amino acids: CASSLRPTGVGETQYF. The CDR3 bases are TGTGCCAGCAGTCTACGGCCGACAGGGGTTGGGGAGACCCAGTACTTC. Together with reference TRBV7-9 and TRBJ2-5, the CDR3 gives the full variable domain: DTGVSQNPRHKITKRGQNVTFRCDPISEHNRLYWYRQTLGQGPEFLTYFQNEAQLEKSRLLSDRFSAERPKGSFSTLEIQRTEQGDSAMYLCASSLRPTGVGETQYFGPGTRLLVL.

The chain is built from TRBV6-2 or TRBV6-3 and TRBJ2-1, with TRBD2 matching over 13 bases. V was clipped by 7 bases and J by 9 bases; unmatched bases: 9. This CDR3 comprises 15 residues. In germline, CDR1 is MNHEY, CDR2 SVGEGT. The chain's CDR3 is CASNQGLAGLGEQFF. Written as DNA, the CDR3 is TGTGCCAGCAACCAGGGACTAGCGGGACTTGGTGAGCAGTTCTTC.

The chain employs TRBV20-1 and TRBJ1-5, with D uncertain. The V gene lost 4 bases and the J gene lost 11 bases, with 12 bases spanning the gap. The CDR3 extends over 11 amino acids. Germline V lookup: CDR1 DFQATT, CDR2 SNEGSKA (reference sequence). CDR3 coding DNA: TGCAGTGCTACGACGAATGAGGCCCAGCATTTT. This translates into CSATTNEAQHF.

This clonotype was seen a handful of times. In nucleotides, the CDR3 is TGCGCCAGCATGCTAGCGGGAGGAGGCGAGCAGTACTTC. Its translation: CASMLAGGGEQYF. V usage is TRBV10-2 and J usage is TRBJ2-7; 11 nucleotides align to TRBD2. The V gene end was trimmed by 7 bases and the J gene end by 6 bases; junction bases not matched to a gene: 5. Germline loops: CDR1 WSHSY, CDR2 SAAADI. The CDR3 loop spans 13 amino acids.

J is TRBJ2-5 and V is TRBV6-2 or TRBV6-3; 15 positions match TRBD2. The CDR3 has 16 amino acids. With V trimmed by 6 bases and J by 5 bases, 7 bases remained unmatched. Germline loops: CDR1 MNHEY, CDR2 SVGEGT. The CDR3 loop is CASRSGLAGGGETQYF. As DNA, the CDR3 is TGTGCCAGCAGATCGGGACTAGCGGGAGGCGGTGAGACCCAGTACTTC.

The J gene is TRBJ2-1, the V gene TRBV5-1; TRBD2 agrees at 16 bases. The CDR3 consists of 19 residues. In germline, CDR1 is SGHRS, CDR2 YFSETQ. V was pared by 3 bases and J by 0 bases, with 6 bases of the junction left unmatched. CDR3 DNA: TGCGCCAGCAGCTCAGCCGGGACTAGCGGGAGGGCCTCCTACAATGAGCAGTTCTTC. Amino acid sequence: CASSSAGTSGRASYNEQFF.

This clonotype was counted only a few times. The chain links TRBV5-1 to TRBJ2-6; D is possibly TRBD2 (6 bases). The CDR3 covers 19 residues. V dropped 1 base and J dropped 4 bases, with 21 bases sitting between them. Germline-derived CDR1 and CDR2 are SGHRS and YFSETQ. CDR3 loop: CASSLFPGGGISGANVLTF. CDR3 bases: TGCGCCAGCAGCTTGTTTCCCGGGGGAGGAATTTCAGGGGCCAACGTCCTGACTTTC.

This clonotype has only a few counts. This chain links TRBV18 with TRBJ2-2; D perhaps matches TRBD1 (5 bases). Per germline, CDR1 KGHSH and CDR2 LQKENI. Trimming stripped 4 bases from V and 3 bases from J, with 15 bases between. This CDR3 is 16 amino acids long. This CDR3 is CASSREVDRHTGELFF. The CDR3 nucleotides read TGTGCCAGCTCACGGGAAGTTGACAGACACACCGGGGAGCTGTTTTTT.

This clonotype was recorded a few times. This chain's CDR3 is CATSDPGTLNTGELFF. The CDR3 bases are TGTGCCACCAGTGATCCCGGGACACTAAACACCGGGGAGCTGTTTTTT. This chain links TRBV24-1 with TRBJ2-2, with D tentatively TRBD1 (6 bases). Trimming left V 3 bases short and J 2 bases short, with 12 bases between. The CDR3 is 16 residues long. Germline V gene sequence: CDR1 KGHDR, CDR2 SFDVKD.

This clonotype was recorded many times. This chain joins TRBV27 and TRBJ2-1, with TRBD2 matching 10 bases. The CDR3 has 14 residues. J was trimmed by 8 bases and V by 6 bases; bases with no gene match: 7. Germline V CDR1 and CDR2: MNHEY, SMNVEV (reference sequence). The CDR3 coding sequence is TGTGCCAGCAGAGAACTAGCGGGATTCTATGAGCAGTTCTTC. This sequence encodes CASRELAGFYEQFF.

V gene TRBV27 combines with J gene TRBJ2-7, with D tentatively TRBD1 (5 bases). V lost 5 bases and J 2 bases, leaving 10 bases between the germline ends. The CDR3 length is 13 residues. The germline V gene encodes CDR1 MNHEY and CDR2 SMNVEV (reference sequence). CDR3 in DNA: TGTGCCAGCAGTATGTCAGGGCCCTACGAGCAGTACTTC. Protein product: CASSMSGPYEQYF.

This clonotype was found many times. V is TRBV6-2 or TRBV6-3 and J is TRBJ2-5; tentatively, D is TRBD1 or TRBD2 (5 bases each). Trimming removed 6 bases from V and 5 bases from J, with 13 bases in between. The CDR3 loop spans 13 amino acids. From germline, CDR1 is MNHEY and CDR2 SVGEGT. CDR3 DNA: TGTGCCAGCAGAGGTCCGGGACGGGAGACCCAGTACTTC. Protein product: CASRGPGRETQYF.